This TCR beta chain is drawn from a study of immune evolution from preneoplasia to lung adenocarcinoma. Resections took place in Japan or China from the mid-2010s to the late 2010s. Macro-dissection enriched premalignant or tumor cells before nucleic acid extraction. This table comes from immunoSEQ multiplex PCR, and its TCRdb copy is limited to in-frame clones, with some not included. Found here are about 6,300 clones, around 82% of them singletons; the top ten hold under 9%. Per the germline V gene, CDR1 is KGHSH and CDR2 is LQKENI. CDR3 length: 15 amino acids. The V and J ends lost 1 base and 0 bases respectively, with 8 bases between them. Broader study findings: Clonality was highest in normal lung, lower in later-stage lesions apparently. Top clone frequencies peaked in normal lung, apparently declining through invasive adenocarcinoma.

Note on this clone: Its target is unknown.

Sequenced: FFPE lung adenocarcinoma in situ tissue. The clonotype originates from an older donor with lung adenocarcinoma. The V and J genes are TRBV18 and TRBJ2-3; no reliable D call. CDR3 coding DNA: TGTGCCAGCTCACCACGTCAGACTAGCACAGATACGCAGTATTTT. Its translation: CASSPRQTSTDTQYF.